This is a list of T cell receptor beta chains from one sample in a study of human T cells and chemical hapten exposure. TCRdb analysed the RACE reads with MiXCR anew, one entry per CDR3 protein. The table includes 300,000 to 400,000 distinct CDR3 sequences, approximately 6.3% detected once. The sequencing here drew on whole blood, taken in connection with sensitization to the hapten diphenylcyclopropenone (DPC). These receptors all come from a woman aged 18-30 years with alopecia areata. Some clones in this sample may be carry-over from other donors' samples. Both conserved end residues are part of each CDR3. The order of the fields is clone size, V gene, J gene, D gene, CDR3 DNA, CDR3 protein. D genes are given only for firm matches. Clone size appears in some rows only: once, few, many, or a class for an expanded clone.

size: few
V: TRBV20-1
J: TRBJ1-2
D: TRBD1
DNA: TGCAGTGCCTTGCCGGGACAGGGTGCGACTAACTATGGCTACACCTTC
CDR3: CSALPGQGATNYGYTF

size: NA
V: TRBV29-1
J: TRBJ2-1
D: NA
DNA: TGCAGCGTTGAACTAGATTCGGTGCCTGAGCAGTTCTTC
CDR3: CSVELDSVPEQFF

size: few
V: TRBV24-1
J: TRBJ2-1
D: TRBD2
DNA: TGTGCCACCAGTGACCGCCTAGCGGGGGGCCCTTACAATGAGCAGTTCTTC
CDR3: CATSDRLAGGPYNEQFF

size: many
V: TRBV3-1
J: TRBJ2-3
D: NA
DNA: TGTGCCAGCAGCCAAGATGGTCGGGGAAGCACAGATACGCAGTATTTT
CDR3: CASSQDGRGSTDTQYF

size: NA
V: TRBV6-6
J: TRBJ2-3
D: TRBD2
DNA: TGTGCCAGCAGTTGGGGGGGAAACACAGATACGCAGTATTTT
CDR3: CASSWGGNTDTQYF

size: NA
V: TRBV5-6
J: TRBJ2-2
D: NA
DNA: TGTGCCGCTGCCCAAACGAACACCGGGGAGCTGTTTTTT
CDR3: CAAAQTNTGELFF

size: few
V: TRBV4-3
J: TRBJ2-7
D: NA
DNA: TGCGCCAGCAGCCAAGATCAGGGACATCCCTACGAGCAGTACTTC
CDR3: CASSQDQGHPYEQYF

size: NA
V: TRBV18
J: TRBJ1-2
D: TRBD1
DNA: TGTGCCAGCTCACCACGAGGGGGCACTAACTATGGCTACACCTTC
CDR3: CASSPRGGTNYGYTF

size: NA
V: TRBV7-2
J: TRBJ2-1
D: TRBD2
DNA: TGTGCCAGCAGCTTATCTAGCGGGGGGGTATACAATGAGCAGTTCTTC
CDR3: CASSLSSGGVYNEQFF

size: NA
V: TRBV6-5
J: TRBJ1-2
D: NA
DNA: TGTGCCAGCAGTTTGGGGGGGGGCGCCTATGGCTACACCTTC
CDR3: CASSLGGGAYGYTF

size: NA
V: TRBV7-9
J: TRBJ2-5
D: NA
DNA: TGTGCCAGCAGCTCCGGCGGGTGGGAGACCCAGTACTTC
CDR3: CASSSGGWETQYF

size: NA
V: TRBV12-5
J: TRBJ1-1
D: NA
DNA: TGTGCTAGTGGTCCCCCCGGACTGAACTACCTGAACACTGAAGCTTTCTTT
CDR3: CASGPPGLNYLNTEAFF

size: few
V: TRBV12-3/TRBV12-4
J: TRBJ2-7
D: NA
DNA: TGTGCCAGCAGTTTTTGGGGGGCTGACGAGCAGTACTTC
CDR3: CASSFWGADEQYF

size: NA
V: TRBV5-1
J: TRBJ2-5
D: NA
DNA: TGCGCCAGCAGCTTGGAAAACAGTAAAGAGACCCAGTACTTC
CDR3: CASSLENSKETQYF

size: many
V: TRBV7-2
J: TRBJ1-5
D: NA
DNA: TGTGCCAGCAGCTTAGGGTTCCAGTCGAATCAGCCCCAGCATTTT
CDR3: CASSLGFQSNQPQHF

size: NA
V: TRBV28
J: TRBJ2-7
D: TRBD1
DNA: TGTGCCAGCAGTTCGCGACAGGGGGGGACCTACGAGCAGTACTTC
CDR3: CASSSRQGGTYEQYF

size: NA
V: TRBV5-1
J: TRBJ2-3
D: TRBD2
DNA: TGCGCCAGCAGCTTGGATCTGGCGGGGGAAACAGATACGCAGTATTTT
CDR3: CASSLDLAGETDTQYF

size: NA
V: TRBV6-8
J: TRBJ2-7
D: NA
DNA: TGTGCCGTCGTCGGACTGTGGCCATACGAGCAGTACTTC
CDR3: CAVVGLWPYEQYF

size: few
V: TRBV5-5
J: TRBJ2-5
D: NA
DNA: TGTGCCAGCAGCCCACGGGACACTCCTGGGGGAGACCAAGAGACCCAGTACTTC
CDR3: CASSPRDTPGGDQETQYF

size: NA
V: TRBV6-6
J: TRBJ1-1
D: NA
DNA: TGTGCCAGCAGGGAAGCCCGGGGGACGAAGATGAACACTGAAGCTTTCTTT
CDR3: CASREARGTKMNTEAFF

size: NA
V: TRBV6-1
J: TRBJ2-7
D: TRBD1
DNA: TGTGCCAGCAGTGATACAGGGGCTCCCTACGAGCAGTACTTC
CDR3: CASSDTGAPYEQYF

size: NA
V: TRBV7-3
J: TRBJ1-2
D: NA
DNA: TGTGCCAGCAGCTTAATGCCGGGCGACGATGGCTACACCTTC
CDR3: CASSLMPGDDGYTF

size: many
V: TRBV7-9
J: TRBJ1-5
D: NA
DNA: TGTGCCAGCAGCTTAGGAGATGGGGGAGGAAGCAATCAGCCCCAGCATTTT
CDR3: CASSLGDGGGSNQPQHF

size: NA
V: TRBV20-1
J: TRBJ2-5
D: TRBD1
DNA: TGCAGTGCTAGTAATACAGGGGACGAGGAGACCCAGTACTTC
CDR3: CSASNTGDEETQYF

size: many
V: TRBV24-1
J: TRBJ1-5
D: NA
DNA: TGTGCCACCAGTAACCGGGACCGAGATCAGCCCCAGCATTTT
CDR3: CATSNRDRDQPQHF

size: many
V: TRBV6-2/TRBV6-3
J: TRBJ1-1
D: NA
DNA: TGTGCCAGCAGTTACTGGAACACTGAAGCTTTCTTT
CDR3: CASSYWNTEAFF